This T cell receptor (beta chain) originates from a study of cytomegalovirus exposure and HLA in healthy donors. Study-level background: Assignment to the Caucasian-associated ancestry cluster applied to 81% of the approximately 390 genotyped donors. General study points: Cytomegalovirus-associated status was assigned to more than 150 TCR beta chains. Presence/absence comparisons presumed near-even sequencing depth among donors.

The CDR3 length is 14 residues. Germline CDR1 is MGHRA and CDR2 is YSYEKL. The ends were cut back, 3 bases at V and 6 bases at J, with 11 bases in the middle. A note on this clone: The antigen remains undetermined.

A multiplex PCR was run with 60 Vbeta primers and 13 Jbeta primers. Original handling: Approximately 73 million unique TCR beta chains, roughly 10 million shared, were counted in a later analysis. This table comes from immunoSEQ multiplex PCR, and its TCRdb copy is limited to in-frame clones, with some not included. The V and J calls and clone size come from that table; D and trimming were worked out from the DNA. The sample lists roughly 190,000 clones, roughly 73% occurring once. The TCR was taken from a woman aged 30 to 39 in good health and CMV-seronegative. The chain joins TRBV4-1 to TRBJ2-2; D is uncertain. Sequencing used PBMCs. The CDR3 is CASSHDLRAGELFF. In DNA form, the CDR3 reads TGCGCCAGCAGCCATGATCTACGTGCCGGGGAGCTGTTTTTT.